Listed here are 2 T cell receptor beta chains from one sample, sequenced in a study of Tregs in tolerant kidney transplant recipients. This table comes from immunoSEQ multiplex PCR, and its TCRdb copy is limited to in-frame clones, with some not included. Its table lists around 48,000 clones. Sequencing was performed on CD4+ T cells from blood, taken before the transplant. All receptors come from a human donor who received a combined kidney and bone marrow transplant.

Remarks on this clone: The missing CDR3 end, 3 residues past where the read stops, is filled in from the germline J gene. The rearrangement joins TRBV6-2 or TRBV6-3 to TRBJ1-5; 9 positions agree with TRBD1. Trimming took 1 base from V and 5 from J; bases not matched to a gene: 3. The V gene's germline CDR1 is MNHEY and CDR2 SVGEGT. This CDR3 comprises 15 residues. CDR3 DNA (partial): TGTGCCAGCAGTTACTACCGGGACAGGGATCAGCCC. It is translated as CASSYYRDRDQP. The full CDR3 sequence reads CASSYYRDRDQPQHF.

As for this clone: The DNA ends 3 residues before the CDR3 does, and the rest of the CDR3 is filled in from the germline J gene. The chain uses TRBV11-1 and TRBJ2-1; D unclear. The V end lost 5 bases, the J end lost 8 bases, and 13 bases lay between the germline ends. CDR1 is SGHAT, CDR2 FQDESV, per germline (reference sequence). The length of the CDR3 is 13 residues. Partial CDR3 DNA: TGTGCCAGCAGCCCCCCCAACATCTATGAG. This sequence encodes CASSPPNIYE. The full CDR3 protein is CASSPPNIYEQFF. The full variable domain, with the rest looked up from reference TRBV11-1 and TRBJ2-1, is EAEVAQSPRYKITEKSQAVAFWCDPISGHATLYWYRQILGQGPELLVQFQDESVVDDSQLPKDRFSAERLKGVDSTLKIQPAELGDSAMYLCASSPPNIYEQFFGPGTRLTVL.